This T cell receptor (beta chain) came from a study of Ad26.COV2.S vaccination and SARS-CoV-2 variants. About the study: Donor was assigned to the Ad26.COV2.S arm of trial COV1001. Donor got 5x10^10 or 1x10^11 viral particles of Ad26.COV2.S.

Some clones are missing from TCRdb's copy, which holds only in-frame ones; the method was immunoSEQ multiplex PCR. In the table there are a few hundred thousand clones, approximately 88% of which are singletons. V lost 2 bases to trimming and J lost 2 bases, with 2 bases between them. This CDR3 is built from 12 residues. Per the germline V gene, CDR1 is SGHTA and CDR2 is FQGNSA. Details on this clone: Other DNA variants within this sample encode the same CDR3.

The treatment: over 15 received Ad26.COV2.S at low or high dose, single or two shots; 5 received placebo; per-sample allocation not given. Samples were taken on day 63 after the first vaccine or placebo injection. Whoever gave the sample was an adult aged 18-55 years in Boston. The administered vaccine (an Ad26 vector) expressed Wuhan-strain SARS-CoV-2 spike. Material: peripheral blood, obtained in a trial of Ad26.COV2.S vaccine versus placebo. This chain connects TRBV7-2 to TRBJ2-3; no clear D gene. The sequence came from a person aged 18-65 years who received the Ad26.COV2.S COVID-19 vaccine or a placebo. CDR3 residues: CASSLSTDTQYF. The CDR3 nucleotides read TGTGCCAGCAGCTTATCCACAGATACGCAGTATTTT.